This entry is about one T cell receptor (beta chain). This sample was taken from a study of untreated major depressive disorder. Each depressed patient was pairwise matched to a non-depressed control for sex, age, current smoking status and body mass index. Enrichment usually gave 85% to 95% pure CD4+ T cells. The method was immunoSEQ multiplex PCR; TCRdb's version includes in-frame clones alone and lacks a portion of them. Here the sample spans roughly 14,000 clones, over 80% being singletons. Sequenced input: CD4+ T cells from PBMCs. This receptor was identified in a woman aged 25 to 39 with major depressive disorder.

CDR3 in amino acids: CASSWGDRVDGYTF. In DNA form, the CDR3 reads TGTGCCAGCAGCTGGGGGGACAGGGTCGATGGCTACACCTTC. This chain connects TRBV5-6 to TRBJ1-2; 9 positions agree with TRBD1. This CDR3 contains 14 residues. The V gene end was trimmed by 3 bases and the J gene end by 6 bases; junction bases not matched to a gene: 6. The germline gives CDR1 SGHDT, CDR2 YYEEEE. Complete variable domain (other parts from reference TRBV5-6 and TRBJ1-2): DAGVTQSPTHLIKTRGQQVTLRCSPKSGHDTVSWYQQALGQGPQFIFQYYEEEERQRGNFPDRFSGHQFPNYSSELNVNALLLGDSALYLCASSWGDRVDGYTFGSGTRLTVV.